The present T cell receptor beta chain was sequenced within a study of blood T cell repertoires in COVID-19. A remark on this clone: Other DNA sequences from this sample encode an identical CDR3 as well.

V gave up 2 bases and J gave up 2 bases, with 7 bases separating them. Germline CDR1 KGHSH, CDR2 LQKENI. The CDR3 has 14 amino acids. Generated by immunoSEQ multiplex PCR, the TCRdb table keeps only in-frame clones and is missing some. The sample lists 150,000 or so clones, 84% occurring once. This receptor was taken from a man between 18 and 29 years old with active or convalescent COVID-19. V usage is TRBV18 and J usage is TRBJ1-5, with a tentative D call TRBD1 (5 bases). Material for sequencing was peripheral blood. The DNA for the CDR3 is TGTGCCAGCTCACCAGGGGCAGGCAATCAGCCCCAGCATTTT. Translated, it gives CASSPGAGNQPQHF.